This T cell receptor (beta chain) was sequenced during a study of T-cell memory formation after mild COVID-19 (dated by TCRdb to the early 2020s). About the investigation overall: TCR sequence clusters from the two donors were found to be largely donor specific. The cohort was made up of two young adult volunteers, one female and one male, who were previously healthy. T-cell clones expanding and contracting after mild COVID-19 in a couple of donors were tracked by longitudinal TCRalpha and TCRbeta repertoire sequencing. The investigation overall reported the following: Contracting CD4+ clones were located mainly in the CM and EM memory subsets, whereas CD8+ clones were found to be enriched in EMRA. The study covered only a couple of mild cases, and larger cohorts including severe cases with pre-infection samples were considered necessary. Whether the second-wave clones peaking on day 37 were SARS-CoV-2 specific was not confirmed. Clones that contracted from day 15 to 85 showed balanced CD4/CD8 phenotypes, whereas a second wave of clones that expanded from day 15 to 37 leaned towards CD4+. Some responding clones were found in pre-infection memory, which suggests that pre-existing cross-reactive memory T cells took part in the SARS-CoV-2 response.

CDR1 and CDR2 were assigned from the germline V gene as KGHDR and SFDVKD. Including the terminal cysteine and phenylalanine, the CDR3 comprises 16 residues. Of all the DNA, just the CDR3 is kept, 48 bases in frame from base 1. V is trimmed back by 1 base and J by 2 bases, and the junction contains 3 bases that no gene match accounts for. This sample was sequenced with an Illumina NovaSeq 6000. TCRalpha and TCRbeta cDNA libraries were built by 5'RACE with constant-segment primers, adding sample barcodes and unique molecular identifiers. Trizol reagent was used to extract RNA from every sample. Amplification of the libraries took two PCR steps, and the second step added a second sample barcode plus Illumina TruSeq adapters. Sequencing of libraries was performed on an Illumina NovaSeq with 2 x 150 bp paired-end reads. Concerning the study's data processing: Reads were demultiplexed and collapsed into UMI-guided consensus sequences with migec v1.2.7. Using mixcr v2.1.11, the UMI consensuses were aligned to TRA and TRB V and J templates and assembled into clonotypes. Expanded or contracted clonotypes were those called significant by both edgeR and NoisET, with noise models trained on biological replicates. For edgeR calls, the cutoffs were a false discovery rate-adjusted p below 0.01 and a log2 fold-change threshold of 1. As an exploratory analysis of dynamics, PCA with hierarchical clustering was applied to max-normalized trajectories of the 1000 most abundant clonotypes. Separately sequenced CD4+ and CD8+ repertoires were used to assign a CD4 or CD8 phenotype to each responding clone. In TCRdb, the public reads were trimmed at Q25 with fastp and aligned with MiXCR, with productive beta chains retained. Rows are combined by CDR3 protein, so each entry shows the most common genes and DNA. TCRdb, rather than the study authors, made the V and J calls. This sample comprises 250,000 to 300,000 distinct CDR3 sequences, 15% to 20% of them detected only once. The ten largest clonotypes hold more than 20% of the sample.

Notes on this clonotype: The antigen it recognizes is unknown. No qualities accompany the bases; no much larger clone lies one base away.

Ficoll-Paque density gradient centrifugation was used to isolate PBMCs. The sample consisted of PBMCs or a T cell subset sorted from them (not recorded which). The receptor comes from a young man who had mild COVID-19 (a few samples of this study predate the infection). The sample titles of this study are shuffled in the database, so cell type and time point are left out; the donor was told from shared clones. Recombination linked TRBV24-1 to TRBJ2-3, and TRBD2 aligns with 9 junction nucleotides. The DNA sequence follows: TGTGCCACCAGTGATTTAAGCGGGGGGCTCACAGATACGCAGTATTTT. It codes for CATSDLSGGLTDTQYF.